This TCR beta chain was observed in a study of blood T cell repertoires in COVID-19. Study background: Collection of acute and convalescent COVID-19 samples took place in the United States, Italy and Spain.

Produced via immunoSEQ multiplex PCR; TCRdb's table is partial and in-frame only. Here the sample spans approximately 150,000 clones, around 80% being singletons. Germline loops: CDR1 GTSNPN, CDR2 SVGIG (reference sequence). With 4 bases removed from V and 5 bases from J, the gap between germline ends came to 20 bases. The length of the CDR3 is 15 residues. The sequencing input was peripheral blood. This TCR came from a man between 60 and 75 years old with active or convalescent COVID-19. The genes are TRBV30 and TRBJ2-5, with a tentative D call TRBD2 (6 bases). CDR3 bases: TGTGCCTGGAAATCGGTGGGAGGAGTGAGTGAGACCCAGTACTTC. Translating it yields CAWKSVGGVSETQYF.